In this sample, the clone carrying this TCR beta chain turned up a few times. Antigen unknown. The source of the sample is a study of vaccination effects on CD4 cells after COVID-19. V was cut by 1 base and J by 3 bases, with 9 bases left in between. Germline V gene lookup returns CDR1 LGHDT and CDR2 YNNKEL (reference sequence). The CDR3 has 14 residues. With the ViraFEST assay, the study expanded antigen-specific CD4+ T cells using viral peptide pools, then sequenced them. After roughly 10 days in culture, the CD4+ T cells were isolated. Participants were given two doses of BNT162b2 or mRNA-1273 vaccine. On days 3 and 7, fresh IL-2 medium replaced half the medium. Libraries were prepared by immunoSEQ multiplex PCR; TCRdb keeps only in-frame clonotypes and omits some of them. The profile covers some 20,000 clones, with 70% to 80% appearing a single time and over 8% taken by the ten largest. Study findings and constraints: Among infection- and vaccine-induced clones, marked clonal contraction occurred late after vaccination.

The source of this sequence is a human donor who received a COVID-19 vaccine. The chain links TRBV3-1 (or the pseudogene TRBV3-2) to TRBJ1-1; D remains ambiguous. The sequences come from CD4+ T cells from PBMCs cultured with HCoV-229E spike peptides, collected after COVID-19 vaccination. The CDR3 region is CASSQGFSYTEAFF. The CDR3 bases are TGTGCCAGCAGCCAAGGTTTCAGTTACACTGAAGCTTTCTTT.